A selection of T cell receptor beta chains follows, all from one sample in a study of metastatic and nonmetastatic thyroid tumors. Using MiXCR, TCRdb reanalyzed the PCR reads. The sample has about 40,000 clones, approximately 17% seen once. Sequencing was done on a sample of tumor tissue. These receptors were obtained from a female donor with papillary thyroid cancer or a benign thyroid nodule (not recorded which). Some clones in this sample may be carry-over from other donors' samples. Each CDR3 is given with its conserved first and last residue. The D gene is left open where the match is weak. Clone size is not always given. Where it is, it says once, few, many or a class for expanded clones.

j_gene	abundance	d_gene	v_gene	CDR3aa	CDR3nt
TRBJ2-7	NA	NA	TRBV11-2	CASSLVPGTSHEQYF	TGTGCCAGCAGCTTAGTGCCTGGGACCTCCCACGAGCAGTACTTC
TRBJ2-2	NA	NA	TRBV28	CASSLGILNTGELFF	TGTGCCAGCAGTTTGGGCATATTGAACACCGGGGAGCTGTTTTTT
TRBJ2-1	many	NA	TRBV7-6	CASSLGLRGEQFF	TGTGCCAGCAGCTTAGGTCTTAGAGGTGAGCAGTTCTTC
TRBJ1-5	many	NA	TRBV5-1	CASILPPLNSNQPQHF	TGCGCCAGCATCCTACCCCCTCTAAACTCCAATCAGCCCCAGCATTTT
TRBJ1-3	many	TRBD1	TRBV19	CASSKTGTGNTIYF	TGTGCCAGTAGTAAGACAGGGACTGGAAACACCATATATTTT
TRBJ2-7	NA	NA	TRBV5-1	CAGSLPLGLTGNLYEQYF	TGCGCCGGCAGCTTGCCCTTGGGCCTTACAGGAAACCTCTACGAGCAGTACTTC
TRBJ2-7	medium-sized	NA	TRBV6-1	CASRIRTGAEQYF	TGTGCCAGCAGAATACGGACGGGGGCCGAGCAGTACTTC
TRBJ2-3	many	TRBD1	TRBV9	CASSAGQADTDTQYF	TGTGCCAGCAGCGCGGGACAGGCGGACACAGATACGCAGTATTTT
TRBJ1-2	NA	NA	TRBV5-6	CASSFPTGDANYGYTF	TGTGCCAGCAGCTTCCCGACGGGGGATGCTAACTATGGCTACACCTTC
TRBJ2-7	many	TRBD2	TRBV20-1	CSARASGGLAYEQYF	TGCAGTGCTAGAGCCAGCGGGGGGCTCGCCTACGAGCAGTACTTC
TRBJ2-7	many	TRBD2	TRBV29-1	CSVGAGGGLDSHEQYF	TGCAGCGTCGGGGCGGGAGGGGGACTAGACTCTCACGAGCAGTACTTC
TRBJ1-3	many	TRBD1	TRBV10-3	CAGRTGGDTIYF	TGTGCCGGGCGGACAGGTGGAGACACCATATATTTT
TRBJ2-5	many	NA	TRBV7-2	CASSWGGQQETQYF	TGTGCCAGCAGCTGGGGGGGACAACAAGAGACCCAGTACTTC
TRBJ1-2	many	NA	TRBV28	CASSFTGNYGYTF	TGTGCCAGCAGTTTTACGGGGAACTATGGCTACACCTTC
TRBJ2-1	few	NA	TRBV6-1	CASVGASIKFF	TGTGCCAGTGTGGGCGCCTCAATTAAGTTCTTC
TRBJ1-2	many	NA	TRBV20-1	CSARDVVGDGYTF	TGCAGTGCTAGAGATGTGGTTGGGGATGGCTACACCTTC
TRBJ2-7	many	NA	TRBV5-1	CASSVSGSSYEQYF	TGCGCCAGCAGCGTGTCCGGGAGTAGCTACGAGCAGTACTTC
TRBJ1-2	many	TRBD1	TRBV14	CASSQGDRVPKWNGYTF	TGTGCCAGCAGCCAAGGGGACAGGGTGCCGAAGTGGAATGGCTACACCTTC
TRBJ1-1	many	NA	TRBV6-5	CASSYSERTNTEAFF	TGTGCCAGCAGTTACTCGGAGCGGACGAACACTGAAGCTTTCTTT
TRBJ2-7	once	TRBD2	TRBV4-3	CASSLTSGACIHEQYF	TGCGCCAGCAGCTTGACTAGCGGGGCTTGTATCCACGAGCAGTACTTC
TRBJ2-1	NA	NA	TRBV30	CAWSPGNEQFF	TGTGCCTGGAGCCCGGGGAATGAGCAGTTCTTC
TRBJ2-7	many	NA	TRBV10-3	CAISPGTYEQYF	TGTGCCATCTCACCTGGAACCTACGAGCAGTACTTC